This T cell receptor (beta chain) was captured by sequencing in a study of blood T cell repertoires in COVID-19. Study at large: From the United States, Italy and Spain came samples of acute and convalescent COVID-19.

The germline V and J ends were trimmed by 1 base and 3 bases, with 10 bases remaining between them. Per the germline V gene, CDR1 is SQVTM and CDR2 is ANQGSEA. This CDR3 region has 14 residues. The Seattle site enrolled patients during active infection and followed them longitudinally. Authors' data handling: The authors estimated nucleated cell counts from reference gene primer amplification. Sequenced by immunoSEQ multiplex PCR; TCRdb stores in-frame clones only, minus some. For V, J and clone size, that table is used; D and trimming come from the DNA. This table has about 180,000 clones, around 80% appearing once.

Sequenced material: peripheral blood. The receptor was isolated from an elderly woman with COVID-19, enrolled during active disease. The genes are TRBV29-1 and TRBJ2-1; D call uncertain. The CDR3 DNA follows: TGCAGCGTTGAAGGGAGATTCAGCTACAATGAGCAGTTCTTC. It specifies CSVEGRFSYNEQFF.